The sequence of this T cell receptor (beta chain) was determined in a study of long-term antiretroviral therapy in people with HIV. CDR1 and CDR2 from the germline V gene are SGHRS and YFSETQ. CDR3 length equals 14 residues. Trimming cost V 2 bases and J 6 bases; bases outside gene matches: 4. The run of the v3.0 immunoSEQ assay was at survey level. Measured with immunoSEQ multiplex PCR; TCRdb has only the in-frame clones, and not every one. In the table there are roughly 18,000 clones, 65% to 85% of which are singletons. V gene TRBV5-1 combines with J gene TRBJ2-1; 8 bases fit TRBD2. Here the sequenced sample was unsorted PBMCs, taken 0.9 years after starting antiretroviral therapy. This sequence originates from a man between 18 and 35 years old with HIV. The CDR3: CASSFSAGGNEQFF. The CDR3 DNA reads TGCGCCAGCAGCTTCAGTGCGGGGGGCAATGAGCAGTTCTTC. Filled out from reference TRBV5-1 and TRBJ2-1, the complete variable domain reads KAGVTQTPRYLIKTRGQQVTLSCSPISGHRSVSWYQQTPGQGLQFLFEYFSETQRNKGNFPGRFSGRQFSNSRSEMNVSTLELGDSALYLCASSFSAGGNEQFFGPGTRLTVL.